Reported below is one T cell receptor (beta chain). The sample belongs to a study of blood T cell repertoires in COVID-19. Study details: From the United States, Italy and Spain came samples of acute and convalescent COVID-19. T cells, B-cell-depleted T cells, or PBMCs supplied cDNA or gDNA.

Germline CDR1 is LNHNV and CDR2 is YYDKDF (reference sequence). J lost 6 bases, V lost 3 bases, and 5 bases had no gene match. This CDR3 region has 15 residues. Original analysis: Estimated nucleated cell counts came from reference gene primer amplification. Method: immunoSEQ multiplex PCR; TCRdb's copy keeps in-frame clones and lacks some. That table is the source of V, J and clone size, and D and trimming were worked out from the DNA. This sample has 150,000 to 200,000 clones, with roughly nine tenths found just once. The chain is built from TRBV15 and TRBJ2-1; 10 nucleotides align to TRBD2. The origin of this receptor is a man in his sixties with acute or convalescent COVID-19. The sample comprised peripheral blood. DNA of the CDR3: TGTGCCACCAGCAGTCCCAGCGGGGGGGCCAATGAGCAGTTCTTC. Translating it yields CATSSPSGGANEQFF.